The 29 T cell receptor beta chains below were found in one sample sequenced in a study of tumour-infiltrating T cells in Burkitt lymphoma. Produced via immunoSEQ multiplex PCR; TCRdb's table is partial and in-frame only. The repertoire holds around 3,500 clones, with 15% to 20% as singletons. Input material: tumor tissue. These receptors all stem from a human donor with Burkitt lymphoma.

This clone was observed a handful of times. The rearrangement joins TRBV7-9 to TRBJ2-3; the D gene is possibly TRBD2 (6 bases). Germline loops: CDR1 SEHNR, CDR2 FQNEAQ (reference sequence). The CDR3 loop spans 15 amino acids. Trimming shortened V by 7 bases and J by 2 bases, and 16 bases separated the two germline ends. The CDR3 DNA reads TGTGCCAGCACGGCACGGGAGCTTCACACAGATACGCAGTATTTT. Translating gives CASTARELHTDTQYF.

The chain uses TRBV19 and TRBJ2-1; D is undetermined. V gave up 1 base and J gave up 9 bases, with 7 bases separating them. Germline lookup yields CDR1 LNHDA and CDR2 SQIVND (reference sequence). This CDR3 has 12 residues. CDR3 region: CASSIGFGEQFF. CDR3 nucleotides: TGTGCCAGTAGTATAGGTTTTGGTGAGCAGTTCTTC. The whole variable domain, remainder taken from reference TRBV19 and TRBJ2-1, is DGGITQSPKYLFRKEGQNVTLSCEQNLNHDAMYWYRQDPGQGLRLIYYSQIVNDFQKGDIAEGYSVSREKKESFPLTVTSAQKNPTAFYLCASSIGFGEQFFGPGTRLTVL.

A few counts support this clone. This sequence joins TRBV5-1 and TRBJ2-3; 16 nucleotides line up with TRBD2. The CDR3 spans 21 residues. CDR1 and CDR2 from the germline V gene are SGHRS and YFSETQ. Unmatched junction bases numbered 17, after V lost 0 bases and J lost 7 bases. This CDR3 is CASSLEGTSGRASSMVNTQYF. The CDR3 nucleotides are TGCGCCAGCAGCTTGGAGGGGACTAGCGGGAGGGCCTCTTCAATGGTAAATACGCAGTATTTT.

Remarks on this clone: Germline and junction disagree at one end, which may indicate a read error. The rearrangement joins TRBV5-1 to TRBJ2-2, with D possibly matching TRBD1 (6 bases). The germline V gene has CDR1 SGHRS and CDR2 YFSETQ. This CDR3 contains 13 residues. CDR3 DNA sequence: TGCGCCAGCAGCTTGCGGGACACCGGGGAGCTATTTTTT. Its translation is CASSLRDTGELFF.

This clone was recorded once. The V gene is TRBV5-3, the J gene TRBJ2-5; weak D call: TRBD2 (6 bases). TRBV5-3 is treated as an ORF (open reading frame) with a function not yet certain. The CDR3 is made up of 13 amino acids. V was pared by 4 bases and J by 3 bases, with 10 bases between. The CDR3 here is CARSAREKETQYF. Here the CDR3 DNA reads TGTGCCAGAAGCGCCCGGGAGAAAGAGACCCAGTACTTC.

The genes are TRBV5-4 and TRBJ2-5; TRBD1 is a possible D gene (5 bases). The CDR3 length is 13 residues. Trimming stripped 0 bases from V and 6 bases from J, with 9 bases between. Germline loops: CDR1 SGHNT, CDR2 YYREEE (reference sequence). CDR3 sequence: CASSLEGVQTQYF. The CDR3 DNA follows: TGTGCCAGCAGCTTGGAAGGGGTACAGACCCAGTACTTC.

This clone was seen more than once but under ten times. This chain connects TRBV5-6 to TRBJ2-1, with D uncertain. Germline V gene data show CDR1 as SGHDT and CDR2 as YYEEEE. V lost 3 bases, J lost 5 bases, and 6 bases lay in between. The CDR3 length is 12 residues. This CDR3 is CASSSDHNEQFF. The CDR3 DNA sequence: TGTGCCAGCAGCTCCGACCACAATGAGCAGTTCTTC.

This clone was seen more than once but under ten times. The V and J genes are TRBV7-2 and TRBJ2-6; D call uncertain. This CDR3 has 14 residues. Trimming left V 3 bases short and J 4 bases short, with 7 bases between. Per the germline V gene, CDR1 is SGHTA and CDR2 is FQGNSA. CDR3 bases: TGTGCCAGCAGCTTGGGGTCCGGGGCCAACGTCCTGACTTTC. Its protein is CASSLGSGANVLTF.

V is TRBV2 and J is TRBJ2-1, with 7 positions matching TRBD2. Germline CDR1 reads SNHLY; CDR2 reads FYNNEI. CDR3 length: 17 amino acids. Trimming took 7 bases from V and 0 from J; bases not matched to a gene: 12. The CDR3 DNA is TGTGCCAGCACCCCCACTAGCGCCCAGGGCTCCTACAATGAGCAGTTCTTC. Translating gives CASTPTSAQGSYNEQFF.

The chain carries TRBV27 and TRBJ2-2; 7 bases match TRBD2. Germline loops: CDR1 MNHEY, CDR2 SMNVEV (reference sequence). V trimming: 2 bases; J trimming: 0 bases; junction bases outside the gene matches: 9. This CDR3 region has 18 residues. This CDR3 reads CASSLIGEGTPNTGELFF. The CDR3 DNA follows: TGTGCCAGCAGTTTAATAGGGGAGGGGACTCCGAACACCGGGGAGCTGTTTTTT.

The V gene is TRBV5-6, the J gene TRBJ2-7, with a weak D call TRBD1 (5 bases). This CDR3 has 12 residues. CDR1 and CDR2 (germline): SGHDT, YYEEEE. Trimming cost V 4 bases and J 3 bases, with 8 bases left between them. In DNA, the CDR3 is TGTGCCAGCAGCGACAGCTACTACGAGCAGTACTTC. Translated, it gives CASSDSYYEQYF. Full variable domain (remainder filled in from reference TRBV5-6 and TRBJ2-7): DAGVTQSPTHLIKTRGQQVTLRCSPKSGHDTVSWYQQALGQGPQFIFQYYEEEERQRGNFPDRFSGHQFPNYSSELNVNALLLGDSALYLCASSDSYYEQYFGPGTRLTVT.

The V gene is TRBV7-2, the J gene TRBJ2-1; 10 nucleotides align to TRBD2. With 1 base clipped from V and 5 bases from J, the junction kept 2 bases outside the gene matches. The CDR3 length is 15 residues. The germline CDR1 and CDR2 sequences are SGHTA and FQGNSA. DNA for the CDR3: TGTGCCAGCAGCTTAGTCCTAGCGGGAGACAATGAGCAGTTCTTC. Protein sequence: CASSLVLAGDNEQFF.

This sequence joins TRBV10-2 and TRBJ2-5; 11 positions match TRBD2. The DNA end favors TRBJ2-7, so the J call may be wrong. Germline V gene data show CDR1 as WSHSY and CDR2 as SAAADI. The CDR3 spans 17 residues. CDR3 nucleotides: TGCGCCAGCAGTGGGCCTTCTAGCGGGAGGTCCTCCTACGAGCAGTACTTC. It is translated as CASSGPSSGRSSYEQYF.

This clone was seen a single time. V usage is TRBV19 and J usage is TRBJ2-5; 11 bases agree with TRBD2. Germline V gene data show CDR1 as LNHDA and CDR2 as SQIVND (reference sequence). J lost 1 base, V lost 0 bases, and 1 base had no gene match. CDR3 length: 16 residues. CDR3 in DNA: TGTGCCAGTAGTATAGAGACTAGCGGGACCCAAGAGACCCAGTACTTC. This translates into CASSIETSGTQETQYF.

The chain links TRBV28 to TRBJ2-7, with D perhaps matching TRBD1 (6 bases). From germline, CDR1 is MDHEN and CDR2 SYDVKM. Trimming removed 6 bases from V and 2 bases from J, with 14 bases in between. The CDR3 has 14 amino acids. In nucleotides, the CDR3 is TGTGCCAGCAGCCGGTTAGGGGGTGCCTACGAGCAGTACTTC. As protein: CASSRLGGAYEQYF. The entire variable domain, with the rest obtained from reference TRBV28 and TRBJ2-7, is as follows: DVKVTQSSRYLVKRTGEKVFLECVQDMDHENMFWYRQDPGLGLRLIYFSYDVKMKEKGDIPEGYSVSREKKERFSLILESASTNQTSMYLCASSRLGGAYEQYFGPGTRLTVT.

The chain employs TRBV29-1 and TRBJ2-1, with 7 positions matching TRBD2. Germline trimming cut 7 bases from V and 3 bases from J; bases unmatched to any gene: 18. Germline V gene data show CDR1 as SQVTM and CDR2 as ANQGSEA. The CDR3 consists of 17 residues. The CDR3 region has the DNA TGCAGCGCCGGTGGTGATCGGTCGGGACTAATCTACAATGAGCAGTTCTTC. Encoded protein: CSAGGDRSGLIYNEQFF.

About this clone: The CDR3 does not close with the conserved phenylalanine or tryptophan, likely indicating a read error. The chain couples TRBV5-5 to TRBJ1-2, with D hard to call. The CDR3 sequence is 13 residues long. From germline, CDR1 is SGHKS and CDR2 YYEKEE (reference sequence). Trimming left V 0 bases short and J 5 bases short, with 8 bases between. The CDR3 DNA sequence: TGTGCCAGCAGCTTGGTTGATCCTTATGGCTACACCCTC. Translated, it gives CASSLVDPYGYTL.

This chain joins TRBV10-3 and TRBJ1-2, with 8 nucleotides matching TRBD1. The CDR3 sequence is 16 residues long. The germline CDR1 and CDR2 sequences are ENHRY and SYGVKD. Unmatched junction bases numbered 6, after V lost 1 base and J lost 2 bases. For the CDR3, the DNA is TGTGCCATCAGTGAGTTGCCGGGACAGGAGAACTATGGCTACACCTTC. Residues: CAISELPGQENYGYTF.

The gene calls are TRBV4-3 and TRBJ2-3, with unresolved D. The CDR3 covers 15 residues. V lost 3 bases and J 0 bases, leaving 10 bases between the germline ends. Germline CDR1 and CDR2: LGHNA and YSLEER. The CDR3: CASSHNVASTDTQYF. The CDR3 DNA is TGCGCCAGCAGCCACAACGTGGCTAGCACAGATACGCAGTATTTT.

CDR3 sequence: CATGAGPESNQPQHF. The CDR3 DNA sequence: TGTGCCACCGGGGCCGGGCCGGAGAGTAATCAGCCCCAGCATTTT. V usage is TRBV15 and J usage is TRBJ1-5; D possibly corresponds to TRBD1 (5 bases). Trimming left V 8 bases short and J 4 bases short, with 18 bases between. Germline loops: CDR1 LNHNV, CDR2 YYDKDF (reference sequence). The CDR3 has 15 residues. Full variable domain (outside the CDR3, taken from reference TRBV15 and TRBJ1-5): DAMVIQNPRYQVTQFGKPVTLSCSQTLNHNVMYWYQQKSSQAPKLLFHYYDKDFNNEADTPDNFQSRRPNTSFCFLDIRSPGLGDTAMYLCATGAGPESNQPQHFGDGTRLSIL.

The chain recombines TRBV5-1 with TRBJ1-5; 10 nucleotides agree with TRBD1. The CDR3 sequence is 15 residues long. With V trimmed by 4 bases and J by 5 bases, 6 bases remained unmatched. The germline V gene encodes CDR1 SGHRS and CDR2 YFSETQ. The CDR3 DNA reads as TGCGCCAGCAGCAGGACAGGGGGAGTCGATCAGCCCCAGCATTTT. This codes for CASSRTGGVDQPQHF. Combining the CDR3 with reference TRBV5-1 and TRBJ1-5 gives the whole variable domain KAGVTQTPRYLIKTRGQQVTLSCSPISGHRSVSWYQQTPGQGLQFLFEYFSETQRNKGNFPGRFSGRQFSNSRSEMNVSTLELGDSALYLCASSRTGGVDQPQHFGDGTRLSIL.

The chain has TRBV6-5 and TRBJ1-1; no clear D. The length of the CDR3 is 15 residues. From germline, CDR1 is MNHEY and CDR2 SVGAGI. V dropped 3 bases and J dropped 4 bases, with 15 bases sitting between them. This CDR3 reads CASSYTAARTTEAFF. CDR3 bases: TGTGCCAGCAGTTATACGGCAGCGAGAACCACTGAAGCTTTCTTT.

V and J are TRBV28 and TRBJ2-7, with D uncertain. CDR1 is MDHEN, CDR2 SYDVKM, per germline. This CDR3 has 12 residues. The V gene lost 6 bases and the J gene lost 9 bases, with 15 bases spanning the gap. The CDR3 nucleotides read TGTGCCAGCAGAGCTAATACGGAACCGCAGTACTTC. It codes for CASRANTEPQYF.

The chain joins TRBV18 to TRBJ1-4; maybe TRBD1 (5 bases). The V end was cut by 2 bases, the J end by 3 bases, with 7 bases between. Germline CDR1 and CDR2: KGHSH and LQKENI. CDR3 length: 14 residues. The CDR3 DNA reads TGTGCCAGCTCACCAGGGGCGGCTAATGAAAAACTGTTTTTT. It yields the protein CASSPGAANEKLFF.

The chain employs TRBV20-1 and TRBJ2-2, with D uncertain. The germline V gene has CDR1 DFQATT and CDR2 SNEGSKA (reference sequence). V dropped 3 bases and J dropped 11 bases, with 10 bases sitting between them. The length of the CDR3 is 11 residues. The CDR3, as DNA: TGCAGTGCTAGGGGGTATGGAGAGCTGTTTTTT. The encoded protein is CSARGYGELFF.

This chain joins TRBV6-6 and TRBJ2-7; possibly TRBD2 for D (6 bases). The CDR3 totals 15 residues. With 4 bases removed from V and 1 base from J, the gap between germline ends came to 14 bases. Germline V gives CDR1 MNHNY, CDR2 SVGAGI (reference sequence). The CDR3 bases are TGTGCCAGCAGTTGGGCGGGATCAAGGTCCTACGAGCAGTACTTC. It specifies CASSWAGSRSYEQYF.

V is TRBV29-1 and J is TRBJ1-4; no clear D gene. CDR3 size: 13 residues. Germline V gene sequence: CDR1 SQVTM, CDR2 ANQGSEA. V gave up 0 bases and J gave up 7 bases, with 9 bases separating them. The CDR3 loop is CSVEDHGFEKLFF. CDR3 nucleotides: TGCAGCGTTGAAGATCATGGGTTTGAAAAACTGTTTTTT.

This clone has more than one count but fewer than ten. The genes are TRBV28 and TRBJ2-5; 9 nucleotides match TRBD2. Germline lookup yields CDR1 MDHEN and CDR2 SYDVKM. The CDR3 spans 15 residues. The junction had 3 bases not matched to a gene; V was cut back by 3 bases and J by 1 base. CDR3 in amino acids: CASSFSGRSQETQYF. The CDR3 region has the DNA TGTGCCAGCAGTTTTAGCGGGAGATCCCAAGAGACCCAGTACTTC. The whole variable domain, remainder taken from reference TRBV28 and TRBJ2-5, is DVKVTQSSRYLVKRTGEKVFLECVQDMDHENMFWYRQDPGLGLRLIYFSYDVKMKEKGDIPEGYSVSREKKERFSLILESASTNQTSMYLCASSFSGRSQETQYFGPGTRLLVL.

The DNA for the CDR3 is TGCAGCGTTCAGGATTGGGGCCCCTACGAGCAGTACTTC. Its protein product is CSVQDWGPYEQYF. The rearrangement joins TRBV29-1 to TRBJ2-7; possibly TRBD1 for D (5 bases). This CDR3 is built from 13 residues. V was cut by 5 bases and J by 2 bases, with 13 bases left in between. Germline CDR1 is SQVTM and CDR2 is ANQGSEA.